This T cell receptor (beta chain) was sequenced in a study of T cell responses to AZD1222 COVID-19 vaccine. Study-wide results and limits: Clonal diversity may have been underestimated in mostly white British donors.

Sequenced by immunoSEQ multiplex PCR; TCRdb stores in-frame clones only, minus some. The table includes 90,000 to 120,000 clones, around 92% detected once. Of note for this clone: Its antigen is as yet unknown. Additional DNA sequences in this sample encode the identical CDR3.

The V gene end was trimmed by 3 bases and the J gene end by 3 bases; junction bases not matched to a gene: 1. Germline V gene data show CDR1 as MNHEY and CDR2 as SMNVEV (reference sequence). The CDR3 is 14 residues long. This receptor was obtained from an adult who received the AZD1222 COVID-19 vaccine. V is TRBV27 and J is TRBJ1-4, with 7 bases lining up with TRBD1. This sample comprised peripheral blood, obtained 28 days after the second AZD1222 dose. Here the CDR3 DNA reads TGTGCCAGCAGTTTTGGACAGGCTAATGAAAAACTGTTTTTT. This gives the protein CASSFGQANEKLFF.